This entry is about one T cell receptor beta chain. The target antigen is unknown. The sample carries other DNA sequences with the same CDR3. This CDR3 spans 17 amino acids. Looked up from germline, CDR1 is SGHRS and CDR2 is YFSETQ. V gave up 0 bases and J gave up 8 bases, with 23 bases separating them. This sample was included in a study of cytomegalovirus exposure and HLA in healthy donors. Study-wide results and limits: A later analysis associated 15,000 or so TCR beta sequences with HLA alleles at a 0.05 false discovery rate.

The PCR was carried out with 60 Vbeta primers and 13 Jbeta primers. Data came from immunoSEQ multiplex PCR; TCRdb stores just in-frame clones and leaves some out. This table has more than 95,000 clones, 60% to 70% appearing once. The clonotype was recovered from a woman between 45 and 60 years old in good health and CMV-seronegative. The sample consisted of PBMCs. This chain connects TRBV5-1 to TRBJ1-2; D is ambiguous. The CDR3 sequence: CASSLASAIRGDGGYTF. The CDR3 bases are TGCGCCAGCAGCTTGGCTAGTGCAATCAGAGGTGATGGAGGCTACACCTTC.